Detailed here is one T cell receptor beta chain. Antigen: not known. These data originate in a study of beta chain features in type 1 diabetes. Findings of the study overall: Shorter TCRB CDR3s, moderately but significantly so, marked every one of the four CD4+ subsets in Type 1 diabetes patients.

The investigators reverse transcribed all of the isolated RNA, so they sequenced expressed TCRB transcripts. TCRdb keeps only in-frame clones here, not all; method: immunoSEQ multiplex PCR. The top ten hold 0.02% to 0.025% of the sample, which has hundreds of thousands of clones, roughly 13% seen once. The sequencing input was naive CD4+ T cells from blood. This receptor was taken from a man aged 18 to 30 with type 1 diabetes.

DNA for the CDR3: TGTGCCAGCAGACCGACTAGTTCGGGTACGCAGTATTTT. Amino acids: CASRPTSSGTQYF. The chain carries TRBV25-1 and TRBJ2-3, with a tentative D call TRBD2 (6 bases). V lost 6 bases and J 8 bases, leaving 15 bases between the germline ends. The germline CDR1 and CDR2 sequences are MGHDK and SYGVNS. This CDR3 is 13 amino acids long.